A selection of T cell receptor beta chains follows, all from one sample in a study of T cells in narcolepsy. Profiled with immunoSEQ multiplex PCR; TCRdb holds only in-frame clones, not every one. Among about 33,000 clones listed, approximately 87% were seen once. Material for sequencing was CD45RA- memory CD4+ T cells from PBMCs. Receptors were obtained from a human donor with narcolepsy. CDR3s include the opening cysteine and the closing phenylalanine or tryptophan. A D gene is named only where the DNA matches it firmly. Rows give clone size only sometimes, using once, few, many, or a class for an expanded clone.

cdr3_aa: CAYLRRLKLNEQFF; cdr3_nt: TGTGCCTACCTGAGGCGGTTAAAGCTCAATGAGCAGTTCTTC; d_call: .; j_call: TRBJ2-1; clone_size: .; v_call: TRBV30
cdr3_aa: CCVGVGNGELFF; cdr3_nt: TGCTGCGTTGGAGTGGGGAACGGGGAGCTGTTTTTT; d_call: .; j_call: TRBJ2-2; clone_size: .; v_call: TRBV29-1
cdr3_aa: CASSDQTGDSPLHF; cdr3_nt: TGCGCCAGCAGCGATCAGACAGGGGATTCACCCCTCCACTTT; d_call: TRBD1; j_call: TRBJ1-6; clone_size: few; v_call: TRBV5-1
cdr3_aa: CASRPGQYYGYTF; cdr3_nt: TGTGCCAGCAGACCGGGACAGTATTATGGCTACACCTTC; d_call: TRBD1; j_call: TRBJ1-2; clone_size: few; v_call: TRBV6-1
cdr3_aa: CASSPYLAGVLNEQFF; cdr3_nt: TGTGCCAGCAGCCCTTATCTAGCGGGAGTGCTGAATGAGCAGTTCTTC; d_call: TRBD2; j_call: TRBJ2-1; clone_size: .; v_call: TRBV7-6
cdr3_aa: CASSLTPGGTGAGNTIYF; cdr3_nt: TGTGCCAGCAGCCTAACACCCGGAGGGACAGGGGCTGGAAACACCATATATTTT; d_call: TRBD1; j_call: TRBJ1-3; clone_size: .; v_call: TRBV9
cdr3_aa: CAGSKRNTIYF; cdr3_nt: TGTGCCGGATCCAAGCGAAACACCATATATTTT; d_call: .; j_call: TRBJ1-3; clone_size: .; v_call: TRBV30
cdr3_aa: CASSEATGTLGEQYF; cdr3_nt: TGTGCCAGCAGTGAAGCGACGGGAACCCTCGGCGAGCAGTACTTC; d_call: .; j_call: TRBJ2-7; clone_size: .; v_call: TRBV6-1
cdr3_aa: CASIPGTVSYEQYF; cdr3_nt: TGTGCCAGCATTCCCGGGACAGTCTCCTACGAGCAGTACTTC; d_call: TRBD1; j_call: TRBJ2-7; clone_size: few; v_call: TRBV6-5
cdr3_aa: CASSATDGYTF; cdr3_nt: TGTGCCAGCAGTGCCACAGATGGCTACACCTTC; d_call: .; j_call: TRBJ1-2; clone_size: .; v_call: TRBV6-1
cdr3_aa: CASSPAYGYTF; cdr3_nt: TGTGCCAGCTCCCCAGCCTATGGCTACACCTTC; d_call: .; j_call: TRBJ1-2; clone_size: few; v_call: TRBV18
cdr3_aa: CASSLDWSSYEQYF; cdr3_nt: TGTGCCAGCAGCTTAGATTGGTCCAGCTACGAGCAGTACTTC; d_call: .; j_call: TRBJ2-7; clone_size: once; v_call: TRBV11-2
cdr3_aa: CAISESAGGVDGYTF; cdr3_nt: TGTGCCATCAGTGAGTCCGCAGGGGGCGTGGATGGCTACACCTTC; d_call: TRBD1; j_call: TRBJ1-2; clone_size: .; v_call: TRBV10-3
cdr3_aa: CASSQESKNTEAFF; cdr3_nt: TGTGCCAGCAGTCAGGAGAGTAAGAACACTGAAGCTTTCTTT; d_call: .; j_call: TRBJ1-1; clone_size: .; v_call: TRBV2
cdr3_aa: CASEGAGAGELFF; cdr3_nt: TGTGCCAGCGAGGGAGCCGGGGCCGGGGAGCTGTTTTTT; d_call: .; j_call: TRBJ2-2; clone_size: .; v_call: TRBV6-5
cdr3_aa: CASSLGPAGKQYF; cdr3_nt: TGCGCCAGCAGCTTGGGTCCAGCGGGTAAGCAGTACTTC; d_call: .; j_call: TRBJ2-7; clone_size: .; v_call: TRBV5-1
cdr3_aa: CASSAARYEQFF; cdr3_nt: TGCGCCAGCAGCGCAGCTAGGTATGAGCAGTTCTTC; d_call: .; j_call: TRBJ2-1; clone_size: .; v_call: TRBV5-1
cdr3_aa: CASSPSLSSYEQYF; cdr3_nt: TGCGCCAGCAGCCCTTCCCTGAGCTCCTACGAGCAGTACTTC; d_call: .; j_call: TRBJ2-7; clone_size: .; v_call: TRBV5-1
cdr3_aa: CSAGDPNEQFF; cdr3_nt: TGCAGTGCTGGGGACCCCAATGAGCAGTTCTTC; d_call: .; j_call: TRBJ2-1; clone_size: .; v_call: TRBV20-1
cdr3_aa: CASSPGQGINGYTF; cdr3_nt: TGCGCCAGCAGCCCGGGACAGGGAATAAATGGCTACACCTTC; d_call: TRBD1; j_call: TRBJ1-2; clone_size: .; v_call: TRBV4-3